Below are 13 T cell receptor beta chains sequenced from a single sample in a study of monozygotic twins with inflammatory bowel disease. TCRdb reanalyzed the 5' RACE reads, giving one entry per CDR3 protein sequence and no DNA. Its listing shows more than 300,000 distinct CDR3 sequences. The sequencing input was blood. The receptors were gathered from a human donor with ulcerative colitis or Crohn's disease, or a healthy co-twin of an affected twin (not recorded which).

The chain has TRBV2 and TRBJ2-7. The CDR3 sequence is 12 residues long. Germline CDR1 and CDR2: SNHLY and FYNNEI. The CDR3 loop reads CASRGTSYEQYF.

V is TRBV20-1 and J is TRBJ2-1; TCRdb's D call of TRBD1 is untestable without DNA. Looked up from germline, CDR1 is DFQATT and CDR2 is SNEGSKA (reference sequence). This CDR3 is 14 amino acids long. CDR3 residues: CSATPGQGAREQFF.

The V and J genes are TRBV7-9 and TRBJ2-3. The CDR3 spans 15 residues. Germline lookup yields CDR1 SEHNR and CDR2 FQNEAQ (reference sequence). This chain's CDR3 is CASSQTAWGTDTQYF.

This chain joins TRBV5-1 and TRBJ2-6; TCRdb picks TRBD1, but there is no DNA to check that call. Per germline, CDR1 SGHRS and CDR2 YFSETQ. The CDR3 has 15 residues. CDR3 region: CASSYGTAGANVLTF.

The rearrangement links TRBV20-1 to TRBJ2-1; TCRdb's D call, TRBD1, is unchecked because there is no DNA. This CDR3 has 14 amino acids. The germline V gene encodes CDR1 DFQATT and CDR2 SNEGSKA (reference sequence). The CDR3 here is CSARNRDGYNEQFF.

V usage is TRBV20-1 and J usage is TRBJ2-5; absent DNA, TCRdb's TRBD2 call cannot be checked. Germline CDR1 and CDR2: DFQATT and SNEGSKA (reference sequence). The length of the CDR3 is 14 residues. CDR3 residues: CSARDPRTGETQYF.

The chain employs TRBV27 and TRBJ2-1; TCRdb's D call of TRBD2 is untestable without DNA. Germline V CDR1 and CDR2: MNHEY, SMNVEV (reference sequence). The CDR3 runs to 17 residues. The CDR3 spells CASSLISAGGTYNEQFF.

The rearrangement uses TRBV7-9 and TRBJ2-5; TCRdb proposes TRBD1, but this gene call is untestable without DNA. Germline values: CDR1 SEHNR, CDR2 FQNEAQ (reference sequence). This CDR3 comprises 13 residues. The CDR3 sequence: CASTRTVQETQYF.

The chain's CDR3 is CASSDGTAVYGYTF. The J gene is TRBJ1-2, the V gene TRBV3-1; TCRdb picks TRBD1, but there is no DNA to check that call. Germline CDR1 reads LGHDT; CDR2 reads YNNKEL (reference sequence). The CDR3 is made up of 14 amino acids.

V and J are TRBV6-2 or TRBV6-3 and TRBJ2-7; lacking DNA, the TRBD1 call made by TCRdb goes unchecked. CDR1 is MNHEY, CDR2 SVGEGT, per germline. This CDR3 is built from 13 residues. The CDR3 loop reads CASRWGSSYEQYF.

CDR3 loop: CASSLLAGGPIKSYNEQFF. The chain links TRBV5-1 to TRBJ2-1; TCRdb's D call, TRBD2, is unchecked because there is no DNA. The CDR3 runs 19 residues. Germline CDR1 and CDR2: SGHRS and YFSETQ.

The chain employs TRBV7-3 and TRBJ2-1; TCRdb reports TRBD1, a call that lacks DNA to check it against. The CDR3 loop spans 15 amino acids. The germline gives CDR1 SGHTA, CDR2 FQGTGA. The CDR3 region is CASSRRTGGYNEQFF.

J is TRBJ2-5 and V is TRBV9; as DNA is missing, the TRBD1 call by TCRdb cannot be tested. From germline, CDR1 is SGDLS and CDR2 YYNGEE. This CDR3 comprises 14 residues. CDR3: CASSVQGVGETQYF.